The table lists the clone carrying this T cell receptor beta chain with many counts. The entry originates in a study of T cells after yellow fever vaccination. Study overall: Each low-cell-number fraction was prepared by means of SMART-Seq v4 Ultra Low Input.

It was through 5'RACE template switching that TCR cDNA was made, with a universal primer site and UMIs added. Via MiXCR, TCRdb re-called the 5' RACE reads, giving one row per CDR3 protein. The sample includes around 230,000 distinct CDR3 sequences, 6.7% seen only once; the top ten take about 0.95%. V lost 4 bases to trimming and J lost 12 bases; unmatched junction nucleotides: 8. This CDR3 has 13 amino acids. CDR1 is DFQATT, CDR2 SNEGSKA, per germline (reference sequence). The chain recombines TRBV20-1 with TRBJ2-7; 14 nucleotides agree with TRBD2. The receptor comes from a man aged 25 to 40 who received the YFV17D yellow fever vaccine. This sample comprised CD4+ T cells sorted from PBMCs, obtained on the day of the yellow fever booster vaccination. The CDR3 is CSATPGLAGVRYF. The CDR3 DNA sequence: TGCAGTGCTACCCCGGGACTAGCGGGAGTCCGGTACTTC.